The 9 T cell receptor beta chains below all came from one sample that was sequenced in a study of cytomegalovirus exposure and HLA in healthy donors. Both 60 Vbeta primers and 13 Jbeta primers went into the PCR. Repertoires were generated with immunoSEQ multiplex PCR, while TCRdb's copy carries only in-frame clones and drops some. The sample consists of 140,000 or so clones, roughly 84% of them appearing once. The specimen sequenced was PBMCs. Source of these receptors: a boy aged 2-15 years in good health and CMV-seronegative.

V and J are TRBV29-1 and TRBJ2-5; TRBD1 matches at 7 bases. Losses at the gene ends were 3 bases for V and 0 bases for J; bases not matched to a gene: 1. The CDR3 extends over 13 amino acids. Germline loops: CDR1 SQVTM, CDR2 ANQGSEA. The CDR3 DNA is TGCAGCGTTGAGGGACAGTACCAAGAGACCCAGTACTTC. Residues: CSVEGQYQETQYF.

The J gene is TRBJ2-7, the V gene TRBV28; 7 bases align to TRBD1. Germline assignment: CDR1 MDHEN and CDR2 SYDVKM. The CDR3 covers 13 residues. The V segment lost 3 bases and the J segment 3 bases; nucleotides outside the gene matches: 2. The CDR3 DNA sequence: TGTGCCAGCAGTTTGGGACAGAACTACGAGCAGTACTTC. It specifies CASSLGQNYEQYF.

This clone was seen ten or more times. The chain recombines TRBV7-2 with TRBJ2-7, with 8 bases lining up with TRBD1. Germline CDR1 is SGHTA and CDR2 is FQGNSA. V lost 4 bases, J lost 0 bases, and 8 bases stayed unmatched. This CDR3 contains 16 residues. The DNA for the CDR3 is TGTGCCAGCAGCTCGAGAGCAGGGGGCAGCTCCTACGAGCAGTACTTC. This encodes CASSSRAGGSSYEQYF.

The rearrangement joins TRBV28 to TRBJ2-7; D call uncertain. Germline V CDR1 and CDR2: MDHEN, SYDVKM. CDR3 length: 12 residues. V was pared by 4 bases and J by 4 bases, with 8 bases between. As DNA, the CDR3 is TGTGCCAGCAGTTACAGACGATACGAGCAGTACTTC. It encodes CASSYRRYEQYF.

The count of this clone is one. The chain has TRBV29-1 and TRBJ2-6; D remains ambiguous. The V end was cut by 6 bases, the J end by 1 base, with 4 bases between. This CDR3 is built from 12 residues. The germline CDR1 and CDR2 sequences are SQVTM and ANQGSEA. The CDR3: CSVFSGANVLTF. For the CDR3, the DNA is TGCAGCGTCTTTTCTGGGGCCAACGTCCTGACTTTC.

The chain recombines TRBV7-7 with TRBJ2-1; 12 bases are shared with TRBD2. In germline, CDR1 is SSHAT, CDR2 FNYEAQ (reference sequence). With 5 bases clipped from V and 7 bases from J, the junction kept 12 bases outside the gene matches. CDR3 size: 17 residues. This chain's CDR3 is CASSPSPSGGVDNEQFF. The CDR3 nucleotides read TGTGCCAGCAGCCCGTCCCCTAGCGGGGGGGTCGATAATGAGCAGTTCTTC.

This sequence joins TRBV15 and TRBJ2-5; D is undetermined. The end of the DNA fits TRBJ2-7 better, so the J call may be wrong. Germline V gene data show CDR1 as LNHNV and CDR2 as YYDKDF (reference sequence). The CDR3 runs to 15 residues. The CDR3 region has the DNA TGTGCCACCAGCAGAGATCTCCACGCGAGCTACGAGCAGTACTTC. Its translation: CATSRDLHASYEQYF.

CDR3 sequence: CASSLGVGDGYGYTF. The CDR3 DNA reads as TGCGCCAGCAGCTTAGGGGTGGGCGACGGCTATGGCTACACCTTC. V usage is TRBV5-1 and J usage is TRBJ1-2, with a possible D match to TRBD1 (5 bases). Germline loops: CDR1 SGHRS, CDR2 YFSETQ. The CDR3 consists of 15 residues. Trimming stripped 2 bases from V and 4 bases from J, with 15 bases between.

The chain carries TRBV10-3 and TRBJ2-5, with 7 bases lining up with TRBD2. Unmatched junction bases numbered 5, after V lost 6 bases and J lost 1 base. Germline CDR1 and CDR2: ENHRY and SYGVKD. The CDR3 extends over 14 amino acids. In DNA, the CDR3 is TGTGCCATCAGGGGGGGGAGGGCCCAAGAGACCCAGTACTTC. Its protein is CAIRGGRAQETQYF.